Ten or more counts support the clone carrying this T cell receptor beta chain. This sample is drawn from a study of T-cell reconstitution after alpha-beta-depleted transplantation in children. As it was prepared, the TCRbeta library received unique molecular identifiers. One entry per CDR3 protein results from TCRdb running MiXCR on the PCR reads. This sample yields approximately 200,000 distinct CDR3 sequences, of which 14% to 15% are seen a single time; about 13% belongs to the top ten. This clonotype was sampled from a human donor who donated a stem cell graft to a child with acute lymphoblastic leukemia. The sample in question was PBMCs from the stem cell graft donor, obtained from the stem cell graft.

CDR3 DNA sequence: TGTGCCAGCAGTTTAACCAGGGACACCCACACTGGCGAAGCTTTCTTT. It encodes CASSLTRDTHTGEAFF. The chain links TRBV12-3 or TRBV12-4 to TRBJ1-1, with D possibly matching TRBD1 (6 bases). V dropped 2 bases and J dropped 8 bases, with 21 bases sitting between them. The CDR3 extends over 16 amino acids.